The 26 T cell receptor beta chains below were found in one sample sequenced in a study of T cell changes during pregnancy in multiple sclerosis (dated 2019 in TCRdb). Library generation was performed with the immunoSEQ multiplex PCR assay. Sourced from immuneACCESS, this table was stored by TCRdb with only in-frame sequences that have V and J called. A share of the clones is absent; for the studies checked, an unresolved V gene accounts for under half, and the remainder has no known explanation. The sample yields 100,000 or so clones; 94% were counted once. The top ten hold around 2.3% of the sample. The specimen was peripheral blood, collected in the third trimester of pregnancy. Receptors originate from a female donor with multiple sclerosis, enrolled in a pregnancy study.

The rearrangement links TRBV19 to TRBJ1-1, with TRBD1 as a possible D gene (5 bases). Trimming cost V 3 bases and J 1 base, with 12 bases left between them. Germline V gene data show CDR1 as LNHDA and CDR2 as SQIVND (reference sequence). The CDR3 spans 15 residues. The CDR3 sequence: CASSISPGQNTEAFF. In nucleotides, the CDR3 is TGTGCCAGTAGTATTAGTCCCGGACAGAACACTGAAGCTTTCTTT. Looking up the rest from reference TRBV19 and TRBJ1-1 gives the full variable domain: DGGITQSPKYLFRKEGQNVTLSCEQNLNHDAMYWYRQDPGQGLRLIYYSQIVNDFQKGDIAEGYSVSREKKESFPLTVTSAQKNPTAFYLCASSISPGQNTEAFFGQGTRLTVV.

This chain joins TRBV28 and TRBJ1-5; no definite D call. There are 15 residues in the CDR3. The ends were cut back, 2 bases at V and 3 bases at J, with 11 bases in the middle. Germline CDR1 reads MDHEN; CDR2 reads SYDVKM. CDR3 sequence: CASSLPEGFNQPQHF. CDR3 DNA: TGTGCCAGCAGTTTACCCGAGGGATTCAATCAGCCCCAGCATTTT.

The V call is TRBV6-5, the J call TRBJ2-5; a weak D match, TRBD2 (5 bases). The CDR3 consists of 14 residues. Germline V gene sequence: CDR1 MNHEY, CDR2 SVGAGI. Trimming took 5 bases from V and 4 from J, leaving 14 bases between them. CDR3 coding DNA: TGTGCCAGCAGTAAGGACTTATGGGGAGAGACCCAGTACTTC. Protein sequence: CASSKDLWGETQYF.

This clone was seen only once. The chain uses TRBV4-2 and TRBJ1-5; a possible D gene is TRBD1 (6 bases). Germline lookup yields CDR1 LGHNA and CDR2 YNFKEQ. V was clipped by 1 base and J by 7 bases, with 14 bases between them. The CDR3 is made up of 15 amino acids. CDR3 loop: CASSQGFRGPQPQHF. The CDR3 DNA follows: TGTGCCAGCAGCCAAGGGTTCAGGGGCCCCCAGCCCCAGCATTTT.

The V and J genes are TRBV10-1 and TRBJ2-6, with 11 bases identical to TRBD1. Germline V lookup: CDR1 WNHNN, CDR2 SYGVQD (reference sequence). This CDR3 comprises 18 residues. Unmatched junction bases numbered 10, after V lost 6 bases and J lost 3 bases. CDR3 sequence: CASRVPGQGGFGANVLTF. CDR3 nucleotide sequence: TGCGCCAGCAGAGTACCGGGACAGGGGGGTTTTGGGGCCAACGTCCTGACTTTC.

V usage is TRBV5-1 and J usage is TRBJ1-2; tentative D call: TRBD1 (5 bases). CDR3 length: 13 amino acids. CDR1 SGHRS and CDR2 YFSETQ come from the germline V gene. Trimming cost V 5 bases and J 5 bases, with 13 bases left between them. The CDR3 nucleotides are TGCGCCAGCAGGGGACTGGGGCCATATGGCTACACCTTC. This codes for CASRGLGPYGYTF.

V is TRBV5-1 and J is TRBJ1-1, with 7 bases fitting TRBD1. Trimming took 1 base from V and 5 from J; bases not matched to a gene: 8. The CDR3 covers 15 residues. Looked up from germline, CDR1 is SGHRS and CDR2 is YFSETQ. The CDR3 loop reads CASSLKGGWGTEAFF. Written as DNA, the CDR3 is TGCGCCAGCAGCTTGAAAGGGGGCTGGGGTACTGAAGCTTTCTTT.

This clone was observed a single time. The gene calls are TRBV5-1 and TRBJ1-6; D call uncertain. With 1 base removed from V and 6 bases from J, the gap between germline ends came to 14 bases. Germline V gene data show CDR1 as SGHRS and CDR2 as YFSETQ. This CDR3 has 16 amino acids. The CDR3 sequence: CASSLSPGASNSPLHF. The CDR3 nucleotides are TGCGCCAGCAGCTTGTCACCGGGTGCCTCTAATTCACCCCTCCACTTT. The full variable domain, its missing parts supplied by reference TRBV5-1 and TRBJ1-6, is KAGVTQTPRYLIKTRGQQVTLSCSPISGHRSVSWYQQTPGQGLQFLFEYFSETQRNKGNFPGRFSGRQFSNSRSEMNVSTLELGDSALYLCASSLSPGASNSPLHFGNGTRLTVT.

This clone was counted a single time. The V gene is TRBV5-6, the J gene TRBJ2-1; no reliable D call. Germline CDR1 reads SGHDT; CDR2 reads YYEEEE. The V and J ends lost 0 bases and 2 bases respectively, with 9 bases between them. The CDR3 contains 15 residues. For the CDR3, the DNA is TGTGCCAGCAGCTTGGACCCCTATACCTACAATGAGCAGTTCTTC. Protein: CASSLDPYTYNEQFF. Complete variable domain (other parts from reference TRBV5-6 and TRBJ2-1): DAGVTQSPTHLIKTRGQQVTLRCSPKSGHDTVSWYQQALGQGPQFIFQYYEEEERQRGNFPDRFSGHQFPNYSSELNVNALLLGDSALYLCASSLDPYTYNEQFFGPGTRLTVL.

This chain uses TRBV27 with TRBJ2-1, with 10 bases identical to TRBD2. Germline assignment: CDR1 MNHEY and CDR2 SMNVEV (reference sequence). The CDR3 runs to 16 residues. The J segment lost 1 base and the V segment lost 6 bases, leaving 6 bases of the junction unmatched. CDR3 in DNA: TGTGCCAGCAGGAGAGCGGGAGGGATGTCCTACAATGAGCAGTTCTTC. Protein sequence: CASRRAGGMSYNEQFF.

The chain carries TRBV6-5 and TRBJ1-1; no clear D. V was clipped by 2 bases and J by 7 bases, with 11 bases between them. Germline lookup yields CDR1 MNHEY and CDR2 SVGAGI. The CDR3 runs 13 residues. The CDR3: CASSYRFTVEAFF. CDR3 in DNA: TGTGCCAGCAGTTACCGTTTCACAGTTGAAGCTTTCTTT.

This rearrangement joins TRBV9 to TRBJ2-6, with TRBD1 identical over 9 bases. CDR1 SGDLS and CDR2 YYNGEE come from the germline V gene. The CDR3 is made up of 21 amino acids. Trimming took 0 bases from V and 4 from J; bases not matched to a gene: 17. The CDR3 bases are TGTGCCAGCAGCGTAGTAGTAACGCCGGGACAGGGCTCTCTGGGGGCCAACGTCCTGACTTTC. Its protein is CASSVVVTPGQGSLGANVLTF.

DNA of the CDR3: TGTGCCAGCAGCCCCAGGAATGAGCAGTTCTTC. Encoded protein: CASSPRNEQFF. V and J are TRBV7-9 and TRBJ2-1; D is unclear. The CDR3 contains 11 residues. V dropped 5 bases and J dropped 7 bases, with 6 bases sitting between them. Germline V gene data show CDR1 as SEHNR and CDR2 as FQNEAQ (reference sequence).

The chain uses TRBV6-1 and TRBJ2-7, with D possibly being TRBD2 (5 bases). Trimming pared 4 bases from V and 2 bases from J, leaving 12 bases between. Germline values: CDR1 MNHNS, CDR2 SASEGT. The CDR3 is 14 amino acids. The CDR3 region has the DNA TGTGCCAGCAGTGCAACCACTAGGACCTACGAGCAGTACTTC. Translation gives CASSATTRTYEQYF.

This chain connects TRBV5-1 to TRBJ2-1, with a weak D call TRBD2 (6 bases). Germline V gives CDR1 SGHRS, CDR2 YFSETQ. V gave up 4 bases and J gave up 2 bases, with 13 bases separating them. There are 15 residues in the CDR3. CDR3 nucleotides: TGCGCCAGCAGCCCCCGGGAGCCCCCCTACAATGAGCAGTTCTTC. It is translated as CASSPREPPYNEQFF.

V and J are TRBV2 and TRBJ2-7; D is possibly TRBD1 (6 bases). Germline CDR1 SNHLY, CDR2 FYNNEI. The CDR3 contains 12 residues. V was cut by 5 bases and J by 3 bases, with 8 bases left in between. CDR3 DNA: TGTGCCAGCAGTAGAGGGGGCTACGAGCAGTACTTC. Amino acids: CASSRGGYEQYF.

The chain has TRBV6-6 and TRBJ2-6; D unresolved. Germline assignment: CDR1 MNHNY and CDR2 SVGAGI (reference sequence). Trimming pared 7 bases from V and 0 bases from J, leaving 7 bases between. The CDR3 loop spans 14 amino acids. The CDR3 DNA reads as TGTGCCAGCATAGAATACTCTGGGGCCAACGTCCTGACTTTC. Protein product: CASIEYSGANVLTF.

The chain recombines TRBV2 with TRBJ2-1; TRBD2 aligns across 9 bases. The germline V gene has CDR1 SNHLY and CDR2 FYNNEI. After removal of 4 bases from V and 7 bases from J, the junction contained 5 bases not matched to a gene. There are 14 residues in the CDR3. DNA of the CDR3: TGTGCCAGCAGTGCCGGGACTAGCAGGAATGAGCAGTTCTTC. Protein: CASSAGTSRNEQFF.

The chain uses TRBV25-1 and TRBJ2-7, with D unclear. Per the germline V gene, CDR1 is MGHDK and CDR2 is SYGVNS. This CDR3 has 12 amino acids. The V and J ends lost 6 bases and 0 bases respectively, with 6 bases between them. The CDR3 loop is CASSGDSYEQYF. The CDR3 DNA follows: TGTGCCAGCAGCGGAGACTCCTACGAGCAGTACTTC.

The CDR3 loop is CASSQGSGSRKNTGELFF. The CDR3 coding sequence is TGCGCCAGCAGCCAGGGGAGCGGGAGTAGAAAGAACACCGGGGAGCTGTTTTTT. The chain employs TRBV4-3 and TRBJ2-2; 8 bases align to TRBD2. The CDR3 is 18 amino acids. The J segment lost 1 base and the V segment lost 3 bases, leaving 10 bases of the junction unmatched. Germline V lookup: CDR1 LGHNA, CDR2 YSLEER.

The V call is TRBV11-2, the J call TRBJ1-1; tentative D call: TRBD1 (6 bases). Trimming left V 1 base short and J 10 bases short, with 13 bases between. This CDR3 spans 13 amino acids. Germline CDR1 is SGHAT and CDR2 is FQNNGV. CDR3 sequence: CASSLVGAKGAFF. The DNA of the CDR3 is TGTGCCAGCAGCTTAGTGGGGGCGAAGGGAGCTTTCTTT.

The chain employs TRBV29-1 and TRBJ2-3; TRBD1 agrees at 7 bases. The ends lost 7 bases at V and 9 bases at J; junction bases unmatched: 7. This CDR3 region has 11 residues. CDR1 is SQVTM and CDR2 is ANQGSEA in the germline V gene. For the CDR3, the DNA is TGCAGCGCTGGCCCGGGACAGACGCAGTATTTT. Its translation is CSAGPGQTQYF.

J is TRBJ2-7 and V is TRBV19; weak D call: TRBD2 (6 bases). Germline V gene sequence: CDR1 LNHDA, CDR2 SQIVND (reference sequence). The CDR3 has 16 amino acids. Trimming left V 3 bases short and J 0 bases short, with 15 bases between. CDR3 region: CASSIGAGSPSYEQYF. The CDR3 DNA follows: TGTGCCAGTAGTATTGGGGCCGGGAGCCCCTCCTACGAGCAGTACTTC.

The J gene is TRBJ2-3, the V gene TRBV7-3, with 9 bases matching TRBD2. Germline CDR1 SGHTA, CDR2 FQGTGA. V dropped 1 base and J dropped 0; count of bases not matched to a gene: 11. This CDR3 has 19 amino acids. The CDR3 sequence is CASSLMGRGLAGSTDTQYF. DNA for the CDR3: TGTGCCAGCAGCTTAATGGGTAGAGGGCTAGCGGGGAGCACAGATACGCAGTATTTT.

V usage is TRBV28 and J usage is TRBJ2-3, with D perhaps matching TRBD1 (6 bases). The CDR3 has 14 residues. CDR1 and CDR2 (germline): MDHEN, SYDVKM. V was clipped by 2 bases and J by 3 bases, with 9 bases between them. This CDR3 reads CASSLERGTDTQYF. The CDR3 DNA is TGTGCCAGCAGTTTAGAAAGGGGGACAGATACGCAGTATTTT.

The chain recombines TRBV7-8 with TRBJ2-7; D may be TRBD1 (6 bases). V lost 1 base and J lost 0, with 10 bases in between. The CDR3 is 15 residues long. Germline V gene sequence: CDR1 SGHVS, CDR2 FQNEAQ. The CDR3 nucleotides read TGTGCCAGCAGCTTAGAAACAGGGAGCTCCTACGAGCAGTACTTC. This encodes CASSLETGSSYEQYF.